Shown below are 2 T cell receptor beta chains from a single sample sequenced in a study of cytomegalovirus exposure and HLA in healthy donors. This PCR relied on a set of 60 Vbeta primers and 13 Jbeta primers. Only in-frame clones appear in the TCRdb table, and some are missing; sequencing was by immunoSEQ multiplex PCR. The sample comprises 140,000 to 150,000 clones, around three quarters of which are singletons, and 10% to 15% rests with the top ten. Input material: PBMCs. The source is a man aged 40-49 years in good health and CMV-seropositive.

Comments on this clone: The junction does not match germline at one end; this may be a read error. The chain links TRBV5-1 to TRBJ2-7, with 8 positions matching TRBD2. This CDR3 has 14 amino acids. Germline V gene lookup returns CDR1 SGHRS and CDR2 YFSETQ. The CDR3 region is CASSPGLASHEQYF. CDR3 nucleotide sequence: TGCGCCAGCAGCCCAGGACTAGCCTCCCACGAGCAGTACTTC.

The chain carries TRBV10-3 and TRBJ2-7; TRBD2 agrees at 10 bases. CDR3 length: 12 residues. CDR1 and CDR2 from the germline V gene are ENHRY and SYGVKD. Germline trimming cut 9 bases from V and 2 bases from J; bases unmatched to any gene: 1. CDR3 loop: CAIAGGPYEQYF. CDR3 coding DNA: TGTGCCATAGCGGGAGGGCCCTACGAGCAGTACTTC.